These 16 T cell receptor beta chains were all obtained from the same sample, sequenced in a study of shared clonotypes between healthy human individuals. Sequenced by immunoSEQ multiplex PCR; TCRdb stores in-frame clones only, minus some. Among 850,000 to 1,200,000 clones listed, approximately 70% were seen once. Specimen: memory CD4+ T cells sorted from blood. Subset meaning: CD45RA-negative fraction. The source is a man between 18 and 35 years old in good health.

The rearrangement links TRBV6-1 to TRBJ1-5, with TRBD1 matching over 7 bases. Germline-derived CDR1 and CDR2 are MNHNS and SASEGT. The CDR3 covers 15 residues. V trimming: 4 bases; J trimming: 2 bases; junction bases outside the gene matches: 5. CDR3 in DNA: TGTGCCAGCAGTGCCGGGACAGTGGGCAATCAGCCCCAGCATTTT. Translation gives CASSAGTVGNQPQHF.

The V gene is TRBV7-2, the J gene TRBJ1-1; the match to TRBD1 covers 7 bases. The CDR3 totals 15 residues. Germline V lookup: CDR1 SGHTA, CDR2 FQGNSA. V was pared by 5 bases and J by 5 bases, with 11 bases of the junction left unmatched. Written as DNA, the CDR3 is TGTGCCAGCAGCGCCCAAACAGGGGTCAGGACTGAAGCTTTCTTT. Amino acid sequence: CASSAQTGVRTEAFF.

This clone showed up just a few times. J is TRBJ1-1 and V is TRBV6-1, with D hard to call. Trimming cost V 6 bases and J 0 bases, with 5 bases left between them. CDR3 size: 12 residues. Germline CDR1 is MNHNS and CDR2 is SASEGT. CDR3 loop: CASSLLNTEAFF. The CDR3, as DNA: TGTGCCAGCAGCCTATTGAACACTGAAGCTTTCTTT.

The V call is TRBV6-1, the J call TRBJ1-2, with TRBD1 matching over 7 bases. J lost 2 bases, V lost 4 bases, and 4 bases had no gene match. CDR3 length: 14 amino acids. Germline V gene data show CDR1 as MNHNS and CDR2 as SASEGT. The chain's CDR3 is CASSGDSINYGYTF. The CDR3, as DNA: TGTGCCAGCAGTGGGGACAGCATCAACTATGGCTACACCTTC.

CDR3 sequence reads: CASSVFSGGDNSPLHF. The CDR3 coding sequence is TGTGCCAGCAGCGTGTTTTCCGGGGGCGACAATTCACCCCTCCACTTT. The genes are TRBV9 and TRBJ1-6; D is possibly TRBD1 (6 bases). The CDR3 consists of 16 residues. The V end was cut by 2 bases, the J end by 7 bases, with 16 bases between. Germline CDR1 is SGDLS and CDR2 is YYNGEE.

This chain links TRBV6-5 with TRBJ2-7; weak D call: TRBD2 (5 bases). Germline lookup yields CDR1 MNHEY and CDR2 SVGAGI. Trimming took 2 bases from V and 5 from J, leaving 13 bases between them. This CDR3 comprises 14 residues. The CDR3 sequence: CASSYRGSGHEQYF. DNA for the CDR3: TGTGCCAGCAGTTACCGCGGGTCGGGCCACGAGCAGTACTTC.

The V call is TRBV15, the J call TRBJ1-2, with 9 bases lining up with TRBD1. V lost 5 bases, J lost 8 bases, and 12 bases stayed unmatched. The V gene's germline CDR1 is LNHNV and CDR2 YYDKDF (reference sequence). CDR3 size: 15 residues. The CDR3: CATSGRTGASSGYTF. CDR3 coding DNA: TGTGCCACCAGCGGTCGGACAGGGGCTTCCTCGGGCTACACCTTC.

The V call is TRBV9, the J call TRBJ1-4; unclear D gene. The CDR3 contains 14 residues. V was shortened by 0 bases and J by 8 bases, with 11 bases between the two germline ends. Looked up from germline, CDR1 is SGDLS and CDR2 is YYNGEE. The CDR3 DNA follows: TGTGCCAGCAGCGTAGATCCCTTCCCAGAAAAACTGTTTTTT. This gives the protein CASSVDPFPEKLFF.

The chain has TRBV6-5 and TRBJ1-3; 7 bases align to TRBD1. After removal of 6 bases from V and 3 bases from J, the junction contained 8 bases not matched to a gene. The germline V gene has CDR1 MNHEY and CDR2 SVGAGI. This CDR3 contains 15 residues. The CDR3 region is CASSPGRGDGNTIYF. The CDR3 DNA is TGTGCCAGCAGCCCGGGCAGGGGGGATGGAAACACCATATATTTT.

V gene TRBV30 combines with J gene TRBJ1-5; no reliable D call. The germline V gene encodes CDR1 GTSNPN and CDR2 SVGIG (reference sequence). Trimming shortened V by 3 bases and J by 0 bases, and 9 bases separated the two germline ends. The CDR3 runs to 14 residues. CDR3 region: CAWRGAGSNQPQHF. The CDR3 nucleotides are TGTGCCTGGAGGGGCGCCGGTAGCAATCAGCCCCAGCATTTT.

This clone was seen at least ten times. The chain combines TRBV7-2 with TRBJ2-1; 14 bases align to TRBD2. This CDR3 comprises 18 residues. CDR1 and CDR2 from the germline V gene are SGHTA and FQGNSA. V was pared by 2 bases and J by 7 bases, with 10 bases of the junction left unmatched. The CDR3 DNA sequence: TGTGCCAGCAGCTTAAGACCGGGACTAGCGGGAGTTGGGAATGAGCAGTTCTTC. Translating gives CASSLRPGLAGVGNEQFF.

On this clone: Since a far larger clone is one base different, this is likely a read error. The chain is built from TRBV5-1 and TRBJ2-5; the match to TRBD1 covers 7 bases. V dropped 2 bases and J dropped 5; count of bases not matched to a gene: 0. The CDR3 spans 12 residues. Germline-derived CDR1 and CDR2 are SGHRS and YFSETQ. This CDR3 is CASSLQGETQYF. The DNA of the CDR3 is TGCGCCAGCAGCTTACAGGGGGAGACCCAGTACTTC.

The chain recombines TRBV18 with TRBJ1-1; D is possibly TRBD1 (6 bases). This CDR3 spans 13 amino acids. Per the germline V gene, CDR1 is KGHSH and CDR2 is LQKENI. V was trimmed by 6 bases and J by 11 bases, leaving 19 bases between them. The CDR3 loop is CASSPLQGREAFF. The CDR3 nucleotides are TGTGCCAGCTCCCCCCTGCAGGGGCGGGAGGCTTTCTTT.

The chain is built from TRBV6-5 and TRBJ2-7, with unresolved D. V gave up 4 bases and J gave up 5 bases, with 15 bases separating them. Looked up from germline, CDR1 is MNHEY and CDR2 is SVGAGI. The CDR3 spans 14 residues. CDR3 sequence (DNA): TGTGCCAGCAGTTGGAACCGCGGCAAAGACGAGCAGTACTTC. This translates into CASSWNRGKDEQYF.

The rearrangement joins TRBV5-1 to TRBJ2-7; maybe TRBD2 (5 bases). Trimming left V 4 bases short and J 0 bases short, with 17 bases between. This CDR3 spans 16 amino acids. Germline CDR1 SGHRS, CDR2 YFSETQ. The CDR3, as DNA: TGCGCCAGCAGCGAACGTGCCGAGGGAATCTCCTACGAGCAGTACTTC. Translating it yields CASSERAEGISYEQYF.

The rearrangement joins TRBV19 to TRBJ1-6; 7 bases align to TRBD1. The germline gives CDR1 LNHDA, CDR2 SQIVND (reference sequence). Trimming at V came to 5 bases and at J to 5 bases, leaving 6 bases not matched to a gene. This CDR3 has 15 amino acids. The CDR3 loop reads CASSPSTGNNSPLHF. The CDR3 bases are TGTGCCAGTAGTCCGTCGACAGGGAATAATTCACCCCTCCACTTT.